Included here is one T cell receptor beta chain sequence, with context. V shed 7 bases and J shed 3 bases, with 9 bases lying between them. This CDR3 is 12 amino acids long. Germline V gives CDR1 LNHDA, CDR2 SQIVND (reference sequence). Method: immunoSEQ multiplex PCR; TCRdb's copy keeps in-frame clones and lacks some. The data show hundreds of thousands of clones, over 75% seen once. This entry belongs to a study of blood T cell repertoires in COVID-19. Study-level background: PBMCs, B-cell-depleted T cells, or T cells provided the cDNA or gDNA that made up the material.

This sequence joins TRBV19 and TRBJ1-2, with TRBD1 as a possible D gene (6 bases). This sequence originates from a human donor in a cohort sampled during active COVID-19. Sequenced input: peripheral blood. CDR3 DNA: TGTGCCAGTATAGCAGGGGACTATGGCTACACCTTC. Protein sequence: CASIAGDYGYTF.